What follows are 23 T cell receptor beta chains derived from one specimen sequenced in a study of blood T cell repertoires in COVID-19. The table came from immunoSEQ multiplex PCR; TCRdb's copy has only in-frame clones and leaves some out. The repertoire consists of around 190,000 clones, with 80% to 90% occurring once and the leading ten covering approximately 2%. The sequencing input was peripheral blood. Source of these receptors: a young man who had recovered from COVID-19.

This sequence joins TRBV12-3 or TRBV12-4 and TRBJ2-7; D is perhaps TRBD1 (5 bases). This CDR3 is 13 amino acids long. Trimming stripped 6 bases from V and 1 base from J, with 10 bases between. The CDR3 coding sequence is TGTGCCAGCAGACGTCCAGGGTCCTACGAGCAGTACTTC. This gives the protein CASRRPGSYEQYF.

The chain joins TRBV3-1 (or the pseudogene TRBV3-2) to TRBJ2-7, with D perhaps TRBD2 (6 bases). Germline V gene sequence: CDR1 LGHDT, CDR2 YNNKEL (reference sequence). Between the trimmed V and J ends, which lost 1 base and 2 bases, there was a span of 12 bases. The CDR3 has 15 amino acids. CDR3 DNA: TGTGCCAGCAGCCAAGGCCCTACGGGGGCCTACGAGCAGTACTTC. This gives the protein CASSQGPTGAYEQYF.

V is TRBV19 and J is TRBJ2-2, with a possible D match to TRBD1 (6 bases). Germline V lookup: CDR1 LNHDA, CDR2 SQIVND (reference sequence). The CDR3 loop spans 18 amino acids. Trimming removed 0 bases at V and 7 bases at J, with 21 bases between. The CDR3 is CASSIEGGRAGFGGELFF. CDR3 sequence (DNA): TGTGCCAGTAGTATAGAAGGGGGTCGGGCAGGGTTCGGCGGGGAGCTGTTTTTT.

V gene TRBV7-9 combines with J gene TRBJ2-7, with a possible D match to TRBD1 (5 bases). Trimming took 6 bases from V and 3 from J, leaving 12 bases between them. Germline CDR1 and CDR2: SEHNR and FQNEAQ (reference sequence). This CDR3 has 13 amino acids. DNA of the CDR3: TGTGCCAGCAGTCAATCAGGGCTCTACGAGCAGTACTTC. It encodes CASSQSGLYEQYF. Looking up the rest from reference TRBV7-9 and TRBJ2-7 gives the full variable domain: DTGVSQNPRHKITKRGQNVTFRCDPISEHNRLYWYRQTLGQGPEFLTYFQNEAQLEKSRLLSDRFSAERPKGSFSTLEIQRTEQGDSAMYLCASSQSGLYEQYFGPGTRLTVT.

The V call is TRBV10-3, the J call TRBJ2-1; 8 bases fit TRBD2. This CDR3 region has 16 residues. V gave up 7 bases and J gave up 6 bases; unmatched junction bases: 14. CDR1 is ENHRY and CDR2 is SYGVKD in the germline V gene. CDR3 residues: CAIKVGLGREANEQFF. The CDR3 DNA reads TGTGCCATCAAGGTGGGTTTGGGGCGGGAGGCCAATGAGCAGTTCTTC.

The chain has TRBV5-5 and TRBJ2-3; TRBD2 agrees at 8 bases. V shed 0 bases, J shed 4 bases, and the junction held 7 bases outside the gene matches. This CDR3 spans 16 amino acids. Germline loops: CDR1 SGHKS, CDR2 YYEKEE (reference sequence). In DNA form, the CDR3 reads TGTGCCAGCAGCTTGGAGGCGGGAGGAAGGGCAGATACGCAGTATTTT. Its translation is CASSLEAGGRADTQYF.

V is TRBV11-2 and J is TRBJ1-4, with a weak D call TRBD1 (6 bases). The length of the CDR3 is 15 residues. V was pared by 3 bases and J by 2 bases, with 10 bases between. CDR1 SGHAT and CDR2 FQNNGV come from the germline V gene. CDR3: CASSFIGGTNEKLFF. The DNA for the CDR3 is TGTGCCAGCAGCTTCATAGGGGGTACTAATGAAAAACTGTTTTTT.

The genes are TRBV11-2 and TRBJ2-7; D is ambiguous. V gave up 1 base and J gave up 2 bases, with 6 bases separating them. This CDR3 is built from 13 residues. Germline V CDR1 and CDR2: SGHAT, FQNNGV. In DNA form, the CDR3 reads TGTGCCAGCAGCTTAGCCCTTGCCTACGAGCAGTACTTC. This codes for CASSLALAYEQYF.

J is TRBJ2-3 and V is TRBV3-1 (or the pseudogene TRBV3-2); TRBD2 matches at 11 bases. The CDR3 runs 17 residues. Germline CDR1 reads LGHDT; CDR2 reads YNNKEL (reference sequence). V was pared by 8 bases and J by 0 bases, with 10 bases of the junction left unmatched. CDR3 bases: TGTGCCAGCCGAGACGCGGGACTAGCGGTTAGCACAGATACGCAGTATTTT. Translating it yields CASRDAGLAVSTDTQYF.

This clone occurred once. The rearrangement joins TRBV25-1 to TRBJ1-2; possibly TRBD1 for D (6 bases). The length of the CDR3 is 12 residues. The V gene lost 2 bases and the J gene lost 5 bases, with 6 bases spanning the gap. Germline V gene lookup returns CDR1 MGHDK and CDR2 SYGVNS. The CDR3 is CASSEQGYGYTF. As DNA, the CDR3 is TGTGCCAGCAGTGAACAGGGGTATGGCTACACCTTC.

The CDR3: CASSSGLAGGPRYEQYF. As DNA, the CDR3 is TGTGCCAGCTCATCAGGACTAGCGGGAGGGCCTAGGTACGAGCAGTACTTC. The V gene is TRBV18, the J gene TRBJ2-7, with 15 bases matching TRBD2. The CDR3 covers 17 residues. The trim removed 5 bases at V and 4 bases at J, leaving 9 bases unmatched. The germline gives CDR1 KGHSH, CDR2 LQKENI.

The CDR3 is CASSFGGYRSGDIQYF. The CDR3 DNA follows: TGTGCCAGCAGCTTCGGGGGCTATCGGAGCGGGGACATTCAGTACTTC. The V and J genes are TRBV5-6 and TRBJ2-4; the D gene is possibly TRBD2 (7 bases). The V end lost 2 bases, the J end lost 8 bases, and 20 bases lay between the germline ends. Germline values: CDR1 SGHDT, CDR2 YYEEEE. The CDR3 runs to 16 residues.

Concerning this clone: This sample also contains other DNA sequences that code for the same CDR3. The J gene is TRBJ1-1, the V gene TRBV12-3 or TRBV12-4; D not certain. Trimming removed 2 bases from V and 4 bases from J, with 5 bases in between. The CDR3 has 12 residues. For the CDR3, the DNA is TGTGCCAGCAGTTTACGAGTCACTGAAGCTTTCTTT. Its translation: CASSLRVTEAFF.

V gene TRBV7-6 combines with J gene TRBJ2-7, with TRBD2 as a possible D gene (6 bases). This CDR3 has 14 residues. Germline V CDR1 and CDR2: SGHVS, FNYEAQ. V lost 3 bases and J 6 bases, leaving 15 bases between the germline ends. In nucleotides, the CDR3 is TGTGCCAGCAGCTTTAGGAGGGGTCAGGGCGAGCAGTACTTC. This sequence encodes CASSFRRGQGEQYF.

This clone was seen only a few times. V is TRBV6-2 or TRBV6-3 and J is TRBJ1-5, with unresolved D. This CDR3 contains 16 residues. V was trimmed by 6 bases and J by 9 bases, leaving 24 bases between them. Germline V lookup: CDR1 MNHEY, CDR2 SVGEGT. CDR3 region: CASSPMRTGNSWPQHF. As DNA, the CDR3 is TGTGCCAGCAGCCCTATGAGGACGGGAAACTCTTGGCCCCAGCATTTT.

This chain uses TRBV6-5 with TRBJ2-7; 7 bases match TRBD1. V gave up 2 bases and J gave up 3 bases; unmatched junction bases: 7. The CDR3 has 15 amino acids. Germline values: CDR1 MNHEY, CDR2 SVGAGI. CDR3 coding DNA: TGTGCCAGCAGTTACCCGACAGGGTTCGGCTACGAGCAGTACTTC. Protein sequence: CASSYPTGFGYEQYF.

V gene TRBV29-1 combines with J gene TRBJ2-3; possible D gene TRBD2, 5 bases. The V end was cut by 2 bases, the J end by 6 bases, with 9 bases between. Germline lookup yields CDR1 SQVTM and CDR2 ANQGSEA. This CDR3 is 12 amino acids long. The CDR3 sequence is CSVEPSGDTQYF. The CDR3 DNA reads as TGCAGCGTTGAACCATCGGGGGATACGCAGTATTTT.

The rearrangement uses TRBV27 and TRBJ1-4, with D hard to call. The CDR3 has 13 amino acids. Trimming pared 3 bases from V and 8 bases from J, leaving 10 bases between. Looked up from germline, CDR1 is MNHEY and CDR2 is SMNVEV (reference sequence). CDR3 in DNA: TGTGCCAGCAGTTTTGCTTTGAGGGAAAAACTGTTTTTT. It yields the protein CASSFALREKLFF.

The CDR3 spells CASTPPAGGDNEQFF. For the CDR3, the DNA is TGTGCCAGCACCCCCCCAGCGGGAGGGGATAATGAGCAGTTCTTC. The chain joins TRBV28 to TRBJ2-1; 10 nucleotides match TRBD2. J gave up 7 bases and V 7 bases, and 10 bases lay outside the gene matches. The CDR3 contains 15 residues. The germline gives CDR1 MDHEN, CDR2 SYDVKM.

CDR3 sequence (DNA): TGCAGCGTTGAAAAGCTAGCGGGAGGCAATGAGCAGTTCTTC. Translating it yields CSVEKLAGGNEQFF. This chain links TRBV29-1 with TRBJ2-1; 11 bases match TRBD2. The CDR3 covers 14 residues. CDR1 SQVTM and CDR2 ANQGSEA come from the germline V gene. The trim removed 2 bases at V and 6 bases at J, leaving 3 bases unmatched.

In its sample, this clone was seen a few times. The chain has TRBV7-9 and TRBJ1-4; perhaps TRBD1 as D (6 bases). CDR1 and CDR2 (germline): SEHNR, FQNEAQ (reference sequence). The CDR3 runs to 18 residues. V lost 5 bases and J 3 bases, leaving 22 bases between the germline ends. The CDR3 protein is CASSPRRGADLSNEKLFF. The CDR3 region has the DNA TGTGCCAGCAGCCCCCGGCGGGGGGCGGATTTATCTAATGAAAAACTGTTTTTT. Filled out from reference TRBV7-9 and TRBJ1-4, the complete variable domain reads DTGVSQNPRHKITKRGQNVTFRCDPISEHNRLYWYRQTLGQGPEFLTYFQNEAQLEKSRLLSDRFSAERPKGSFSTLEIQRTEQGDSAMYLCASSPRRGADLSNEKLFFGSGTQLSVL.

This sequence joins TRBV5-8 and TRBJ1-6, with D maybe TRBD1 (6 bases). V was cut by 2 bases and J by 5 bases, with 11 bases left in between. The CDR3 sequence is 15 residues long. From germline, CDR1 is SGHTS and CDR2 YDEGEE. CDR3 DNA sequence: TGTGCCAGCAGCTTACGGACAGCGAATAATTCACCCCTCCACTTT. Amino acid sequence: CASSLRTANNSPLHF.

V is TRBV9 and J is TRBJ2-3; weak D call: TRBD2 (6 bases). From germline, CDR1 is SGDLS and CDR2 YYNGEE. This CDR3 spans 17 amino acids. Trimming left V 0 bases short and J 1 base short, with 15 bases between. The CDR3 region is CASSVVGGIRGTDTQYF. The CDR3 coding sequence is TGTGCCAGCAGCGTAGTTGGAGGGATCAGGGGCACAGATACGCAGTATTTT.